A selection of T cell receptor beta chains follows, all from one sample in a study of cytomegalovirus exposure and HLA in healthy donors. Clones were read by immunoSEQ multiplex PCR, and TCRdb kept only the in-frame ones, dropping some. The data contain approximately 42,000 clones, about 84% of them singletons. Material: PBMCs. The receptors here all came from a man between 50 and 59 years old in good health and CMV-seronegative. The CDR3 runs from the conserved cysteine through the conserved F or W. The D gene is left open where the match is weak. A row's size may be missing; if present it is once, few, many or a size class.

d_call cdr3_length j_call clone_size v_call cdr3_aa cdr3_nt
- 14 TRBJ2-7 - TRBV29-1 CSVRRDSLSYEQYF TGCAGCGTTAGGCGGGACAGCCTCTCCTACGAGCAGTACTTC
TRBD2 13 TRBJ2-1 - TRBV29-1 CSVDSGKRNEQFF TGCAGCGTTGACAGCGGGAAGAGGAATGAGCAGTTCTTC
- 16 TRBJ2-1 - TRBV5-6 CASSSNGGAVYNEQFF TGTGCCAGCAGCTCCAATGGGGGGGCCGTTTACAATGAGCAGTTCTTC
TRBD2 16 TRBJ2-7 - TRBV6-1 CASSGFGTRLSYEQYF TGTGCCAGCAGTGGCTTTGGGACTAGACTCTCCTACGAGCAGTACTTC
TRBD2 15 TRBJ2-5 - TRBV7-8 CASSRERGGRETQYF TGTGCCAGCAGCCGCGAGCGGGGGGGCAGAGAGACCCAGTACTTC
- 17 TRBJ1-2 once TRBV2 CASQPPLGGGGRYGYTF TGTGCCAGCCAACCTCCCTTAGGGGGGGGAGGCCGCTATGGCTACACCTTC
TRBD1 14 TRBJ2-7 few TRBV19 CASSMGTGAYEQYF TGTGCCAGTAGTATGGGGACAGGGGCCTACGAGCAGTACTTC
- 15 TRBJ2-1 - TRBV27 CASSPISPGSNEQFF TGTGCCAGCAGCCCCATTTCCCCGGGTAGCAATGAGCAGTTCTTC
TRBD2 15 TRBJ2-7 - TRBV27 CASSLVGTSLYEQYF TGTGCCAGCAGTTTGGTAGGGACTAGCCTCTACGAGCAGTACTTC
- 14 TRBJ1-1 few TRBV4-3 CASSQVRANTEAFF TGCGCCAGCAGCCAAGTGCGGGCGAACACTGAAGCTTTCTTT
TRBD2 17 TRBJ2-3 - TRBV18 CASSGPGTSGRTDTQYF TGTGCCAGCTCAGGACCCGGGACTAGCGGGAGAACAGATACGCAGTATTTT
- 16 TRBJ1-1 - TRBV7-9 CASSPTWGTMNTEAFF TGTGCCAGCAGCCCTACTTGGGGGACTATGAACACTGAAGCTTTCTTT
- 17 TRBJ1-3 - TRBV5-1 CASRSAYRGYGGNTIYF TGCGCCAGCAGGAGCGCCTATCGGGGGTACGGTGGAAACACCATATATTTT
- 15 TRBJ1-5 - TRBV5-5 CASSSQGDSNQPQHF TGTGCCAGCAGCTCACAGGGCGATAGCAATCAGCCCCAGCATTTT
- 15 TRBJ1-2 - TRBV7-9 CASTSPRGFAYGYTF TGTGCCAGCACCTCCCCGCGGGGGTTTGCCTATGGCTACACCTTC
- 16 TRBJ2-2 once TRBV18 CASSPQAPGDTGELFF TGTGCCAGCTCACCACAGGCGCCGGGTGACACCGGGGAGCTGTTTTTT
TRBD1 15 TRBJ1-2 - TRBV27 CASSLLTGGAGGYTF TGTGCCAGCAGTTTACTCACAGGGGGCGCGGGTGGCTACACCTTC
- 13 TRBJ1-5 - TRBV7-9 CASSLPGNQPQHF TGTGCCAGCAGCTTACCGGGGAATCAGCCCCAGCATTTT
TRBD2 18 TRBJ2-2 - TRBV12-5 CASGLVLLAVSNTGELFF TGTGCTAGTGGTTTGGTACTTCTAGCGGTTTCGAACACCGGGGAGCTGTTTTTT
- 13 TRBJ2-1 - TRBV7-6 CASSPRLGDEQFF TGTGCCAGCAGCCCCCGACTAGGGGATGAGCAGTTCTTC
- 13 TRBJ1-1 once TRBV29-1 CSVEEGRATEAFF TGCAGCGTTGAAGAGGGCAGGGCCACTGAAGCTTTCTTT
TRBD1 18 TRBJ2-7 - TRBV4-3 CASSQAHSQGARPYEQYF TGCGCCAGCAGCCAAGCCCACTCCCAGGGGGCGCGCCCCTACGAGCAGTACTTC
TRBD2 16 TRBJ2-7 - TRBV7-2 CASSLGASGRNYEQYF TGTGCCAGCAGCTTAGGGGCTAGCGGGAGGAACTACGAGCAGTACTTC
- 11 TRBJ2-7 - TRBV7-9 CSSSFNYEQYF TGTTCCAGCAGCTTCAACTACGAGCAGTACTTC
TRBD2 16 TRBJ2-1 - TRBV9 CASSLRERGLYNEQFF TGTGCCAGCAGCCTCCGGGAGCGGGGGCTATACAATGAGCAGTTCTTC
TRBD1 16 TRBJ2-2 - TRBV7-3 CASSPAWTGGTGELFF TGTGCCAGCAGCCCCGCCTGGACAGGGGGTACCGGGGAGCTGTTTTTT
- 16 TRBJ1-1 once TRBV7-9 CASSLWRWTGGTEAFF TGTGCCAGCAGCTTATGGCGGTGGACGGGAGGCACTGAAGCTTTCTTT
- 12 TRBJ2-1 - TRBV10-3 CAISANTEEQFF TGTGCCATCAGTGCTAATACAGAGGAGCAGTTCTTC
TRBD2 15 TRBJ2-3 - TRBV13 CASSLGLADRGTQYF TGTGCCAGCAGCTTAGGGCTAGCGGATCGGGGCACGCAGTATTTT
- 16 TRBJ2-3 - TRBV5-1 CASSLAPDTYTDTQYF TGCGCCAGCAGCTTGGCCCCGGACACCTACACAGATACGCAGTATTTT
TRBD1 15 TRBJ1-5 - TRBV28 CASSTGGSLNQPQHF TGTGCCAGCAGTACAGGGGGCTCCCTTAATCAGCCCCAGCATTTT
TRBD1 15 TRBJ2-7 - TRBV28 CASSLMETGPYEQYF TGTGCCAGCAGTTTGATGGAGACAGGGCCCTACGAGCAGTACTTC
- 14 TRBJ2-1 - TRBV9 CASSVTGIPNEQFF TGTGCCAGCAGCGTAACGGGGATACCCAATGAGCAGTTCTTC
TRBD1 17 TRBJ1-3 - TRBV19 CASKRAGQGVSGNTIYF TGTGCCAGTAAGAGAGCGGGACAGGGGGTCTCTGGAAACACCATATATTTT
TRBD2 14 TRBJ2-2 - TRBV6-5 CASALAGYTGELFF TGTGCCAGCGCATTAGCGGGGTACACCGGGGAGCTGTTTTTT
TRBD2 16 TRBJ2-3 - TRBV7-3 CASSLGAGALTDTQYF TGTGCCAGCAGCCTCGGAGCGGGGGCCCTAACAGATACGCAGTATTTT
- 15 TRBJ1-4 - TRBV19 CASSGAPPRDEKLFF TGTGCCAGTAGTGGTGCACCCCCCCGAGATGAAAAACTGTTTTTT
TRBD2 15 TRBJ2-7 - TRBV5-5 CASSVTSGASYEQYF TGTGCCAGCAGCGTGACTAGCGGGGCCTCCTACGAGCAGTACTTC
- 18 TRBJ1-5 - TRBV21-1 CASSSGDRGSPSNQPQHF TGTGCCAGCAGCAGTGGGGACAGGGGGTCTCCAAGCAATCAGCCCCAGCATTTT
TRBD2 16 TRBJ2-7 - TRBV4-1 CASSQYLAGPAYEQYF TGCGCCAGCAGCCAATATCTAGCGGGACCTGCCTACGAGCAGTACTTC
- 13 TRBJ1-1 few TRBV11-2 CASSLTSGTEAFF TGTGCCAGCAGCCTAACTTCGGGCACTGAAGCTTTCTTT
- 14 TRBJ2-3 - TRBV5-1 CASSLGDSTDTQYF TGCGCCAGCAGCTTAGGGGATAGCACAGATACGCAGTATTTT
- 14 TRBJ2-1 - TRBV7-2 CASSTGGGYNEQFF TGTGCCAGCAGCACAGGGGGGGGGTACAATGAGCAGTTCTTC
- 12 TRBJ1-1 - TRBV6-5 CASSSNGGKAFF TGTGCCAGCAGCTCGAATGGGGGGAAGGCTTTCTTT